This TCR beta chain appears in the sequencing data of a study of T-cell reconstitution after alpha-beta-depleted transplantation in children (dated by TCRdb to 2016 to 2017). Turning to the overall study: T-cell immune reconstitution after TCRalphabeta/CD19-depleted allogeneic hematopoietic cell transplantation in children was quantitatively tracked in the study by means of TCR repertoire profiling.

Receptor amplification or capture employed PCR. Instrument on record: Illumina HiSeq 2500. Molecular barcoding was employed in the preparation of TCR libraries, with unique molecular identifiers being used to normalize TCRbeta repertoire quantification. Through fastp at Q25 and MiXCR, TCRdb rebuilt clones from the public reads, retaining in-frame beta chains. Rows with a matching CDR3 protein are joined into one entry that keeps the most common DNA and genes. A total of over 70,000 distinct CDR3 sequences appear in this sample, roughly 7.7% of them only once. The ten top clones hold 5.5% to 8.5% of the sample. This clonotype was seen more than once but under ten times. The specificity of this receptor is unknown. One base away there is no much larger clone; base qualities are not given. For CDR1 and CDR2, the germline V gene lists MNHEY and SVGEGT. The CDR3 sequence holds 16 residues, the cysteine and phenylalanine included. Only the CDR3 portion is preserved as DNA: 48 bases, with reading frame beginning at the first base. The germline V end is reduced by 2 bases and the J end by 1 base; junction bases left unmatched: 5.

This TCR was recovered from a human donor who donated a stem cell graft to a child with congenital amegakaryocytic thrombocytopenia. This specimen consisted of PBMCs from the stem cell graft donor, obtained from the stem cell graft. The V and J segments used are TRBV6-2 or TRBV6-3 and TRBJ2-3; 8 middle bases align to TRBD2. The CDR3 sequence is CASSYAGGEGTDTQYF. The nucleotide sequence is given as TGTGCCAGCAGTTACGCGGGAGGCGAGGGCACAGATACGCAGTATTTT.